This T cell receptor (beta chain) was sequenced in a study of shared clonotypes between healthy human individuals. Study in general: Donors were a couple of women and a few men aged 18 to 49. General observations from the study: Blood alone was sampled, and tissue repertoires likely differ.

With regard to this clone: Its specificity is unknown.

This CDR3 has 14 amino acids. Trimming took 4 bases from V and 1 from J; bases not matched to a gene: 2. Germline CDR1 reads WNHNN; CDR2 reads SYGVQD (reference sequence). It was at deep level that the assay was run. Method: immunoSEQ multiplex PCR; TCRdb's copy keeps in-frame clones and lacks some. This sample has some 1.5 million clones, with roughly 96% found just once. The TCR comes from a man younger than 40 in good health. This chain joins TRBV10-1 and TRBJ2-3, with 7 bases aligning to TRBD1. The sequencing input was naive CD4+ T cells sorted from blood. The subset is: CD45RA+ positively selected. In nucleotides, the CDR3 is TGCGCCAGCAGTGTCGGGACAGGCACAGATACGCAGTATTTT. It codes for CASSVGTGTDTQYF.